What follows are 10 T cell receptor beta chains derived from one specimen sequenced in a study of blood T cell repertoires in COVID-19. Method: immunoSEQ multiplex PCR; TCRdb's copy keeps in-frame clones and lacks some. In the table there are about 260,000 clones, 91% of which are singletons. What was sequenced was PBMCs or T cells enriched from blood (not recorded which). These TCRs come from a man aged 35 to 55 who had been exposed to COVID-19.

The rearrangement links TRBV7-2 to TRBJ1-4; maybe TRBD1 (6 bases). This CDR3 is built from 14 residues. Trimming removed 2 bases from V and 8 bases from J, with 12 bases in between. Per the germline V gene, CDR1 is SGHTA and CDR2 is FQGNSA. The CDR3 region is CASSLSGVGEKLFF. CDR3 DNA: TGTGCCAGCAGCTTATCAGGGGTAGGCGAAAAACTGTTTTTT.

The chain links TRBV5-4 to TRBJ2-5, with 11 bases lining up with TRBD1. The CDR3 runs to 17 residues. CDR1 and CDR2 from the germline V gene are SGHNT and YYREEE (reference sequence). Trimming at V came to 3 bases and at J to 2 bases, leaving 9 bases not matched to a gene. The CDR3 bases are TGTGCCAGCAGCTCCCGGACCCGGGACAGGGGGCAAGAGACCCAGTACTTC. Translated, it gives CASSSRTRDRGQETQYF.

J is TRBJ2-1 and V is TRBV4-1, with D perhaps matching TRBD2 (6 bases). The CDR3 totals 17 residues. Germline V gives CDR1 MGHRA, CDR2 YSYEKL. The V gene lost 0 bases and the J gene lost 0 bases, with 12 bases spanning the gap. CDR3 nucleotides: TGCGCCAGCAGCCAAGAATCTGGGGGGAGCTCCTACAATGAGCAGTTCTTC. The encoded protein is CASSQESGGSSYNEQFF.

The rearrangement joins TRBV6-5 to TRBJ2-3, with 10 bases fitting TRBD2. This CDR3 spans 15 amino acids. The germline gives CDR1 MNHEY, CDR2 SVGAGI. The trim removed 6 bases at V and 4 bases at J, leaving 7 bases unmatched. CDR3 residues: CASRDLAGAADTQYF. The CDR3 coding sequence is TGTGCCAGCAGAGACCTAGCGGGAGCGGCAGATACGCAGTATTTT.

The gene calls are TRBV28 and TRBJ1-5; 7 positions match TRBD1. The V and J ends lost 10 bases and 4 bases, in that order; junction bases with no gene match: 7. This CDR3 comprises 13 residues. Germline CDR1 reads MDHEN; CDR2 reads SYDVKM. The CDR3 loop is CAIRRRGNQPQHF. The CDR3 nucleotides read TGTGCCATCAGGCGCAGGGGGAATCAGCCCCAGCATTTT.

Turning to this clone: It is unclear where the CDR3 begins or ends on the DNA, so no DNA is shown, and the CDR3 is as TCRdb lists it. The rearrangement joins TRBV19 to TRBJ1-6; TRBD1 is the table's D call and was not checked against the DNA. The CDR3 is 18 residues long, counting both termini. CDR1 and CDR2 (germline): LNHDA, SQIVND (reference sequence). The chain's CDR3 is CAKKPTGGIYWCNSPLHF.

This chain connects TRBV7-9 to TRBJ1-1, with 10 nucleotides matching TRBD1. J gave up 4 bases and V 0 bases, and 2 bases lay outside the gene matches. Germline CDR1 and CDR2: SEHNR and FQNEAQ (reference sequence). This CDR3 is built from 15 residues. CDR3 in DNA: TGTGCCAGCAGCTTAGCAGGACAGGGGGGCACTGAAGCTTTCTTT. Translation gives CASSLAGQGGTEAFF.

V and J are TRBV7-6 and TRBJ2-2; 7 bases are shared with TRBD2. This CDR3 comprises 16 residues. V was clipped by 4 bases and J by 4 bases; unmatched bases: 9. The germline CDR1 and CDR2 sequences are SGHVS and FNYEAQ. CDR3: CASSSPSAGVTGELFF. Written as DNA, the CDR3 is TGTGCCAGCAGCTCCCCTTCCGCGGGAGTCACCGGGGAGCTGTTTTTT.

This chain uses TRBV3-1 (or the pseudogene TRBV3-2) with TRBJ2-2; TRBD2 aligns across 13 bases. This CDR3 region has 17 residues. The V gene end was trimmed by 4 bases and the J gene end by 4 bases; junction bases not matched to a gene: 6. Germline CDR1 reads LGHDT; CDR2 reads YNNKEL (reference sequence). Here the CDR3 reads CASSRTSGRSATGELFF. The CDR3 DNA reads TGTGCCAGCAGCCGGACTAGCGGGAGATCGGCCACCGGGGAGCTGTTTTTT.

Written as DNA, the CDR3 is TGTGCCAGCAGCTTGACAGGAAGCTCCTATAATTCACCCCTCCACTTT. Residues: CASSLTGSSYNSPLHF. The chain joins TRBV5-6 to TRBJ1-6; D is perhaps TRBD1 (5 bases). CDR1 is SGHDT and CDR2 is YYEEEE in the germline V gene. The CDR3 length is 16 residues. The ends were cut back, 1 base at V and 0 bases at J, with 8 bases in the middle. The full variable domain, its missing parts supplied by reference TRBV5-6 and TRBJ1-6, is DAGVTQSPTHLIKTRGQQVTLRCSPKSGHDTVSWYQQALGQGPQFIFQYYEEEERQRGNFPDRFSGHQFPNYSSELNVNALLLGDSALYLCASSLTGSSYNSPLHFGNGTRLTVT.